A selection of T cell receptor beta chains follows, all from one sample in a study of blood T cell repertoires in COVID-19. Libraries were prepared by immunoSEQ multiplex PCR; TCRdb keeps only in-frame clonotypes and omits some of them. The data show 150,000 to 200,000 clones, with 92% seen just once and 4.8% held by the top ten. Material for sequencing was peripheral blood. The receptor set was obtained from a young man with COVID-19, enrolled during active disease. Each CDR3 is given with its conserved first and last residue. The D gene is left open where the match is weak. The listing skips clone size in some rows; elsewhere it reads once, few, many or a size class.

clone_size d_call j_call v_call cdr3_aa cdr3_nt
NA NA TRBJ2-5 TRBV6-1 CASSEPGVQETQYF TGTGCCAGCAGTGAACCCGGGGTTCAAGAGACCCAGTACTTC
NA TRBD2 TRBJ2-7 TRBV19 CASSTTSVAYEQYF TGTGCCAGTAGTACGACTAGCGTGGCCTACGAGCAGTACTTC
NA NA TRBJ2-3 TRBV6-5 CASSAKGDGADTQYF TGTGCCAGCAGCGCTAAGGGGGATGGCGCAGATACGCAGTATTTT
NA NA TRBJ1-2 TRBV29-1 CSVVVGRGDYGYTF TGCAGCGTTGTCGTAGGGAGGGGGGACTATGGCTACACCTTC
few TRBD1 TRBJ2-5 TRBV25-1 CASRPSGTGYQETQYF TGTGCCAGCAGGCCCTCCGGGACAGGTTACCAAGAGACCCAGTACTTC
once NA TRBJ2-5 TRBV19 CASKQGSPQFETQYF TGTGCCAGTAAGCAGGGGAGCCCGCAATTCGAGACCCAGTACTTC
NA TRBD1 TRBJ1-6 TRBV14 CASSHQQGNSPLHF TGTGCCAGCAGCCACCAACAGGGGAATTCACCCCTCCACTTT
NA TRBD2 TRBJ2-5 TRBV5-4 CASSRLAGGRETQYF TGTGCCAGCAGTAGACTAGCGGGGGGGCGAGAGACCCAGTACTTC
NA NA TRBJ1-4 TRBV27 CASSLEGVATNEKLFF TGTGCCAGCAGTTTAGAAGGAGTTGCAACTAATGAAAAACTGTTTTTT
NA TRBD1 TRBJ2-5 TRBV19 CASSKGRGQQETQYF TGTGCCAGTAGTAAGGGCAGGGGGCAACAAGAGACCCAGTACTTC
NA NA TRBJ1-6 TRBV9 CASSADYNAGNSPLHF TGTGCCAGCAGCGCGGACTATAACGCGGGGAATTCACCCCTCCACTTT
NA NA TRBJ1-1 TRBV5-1 CASTPTGGMREAFF TGCGCCAGCACTCCAACCGGGGGAATGAGAGAAGCTTTCTTT
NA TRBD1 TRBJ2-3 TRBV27 CASGHRGGTDTQYF TGTGCCAGCGGACACAGGGGTGGCACAGATACGCAGTATTTT
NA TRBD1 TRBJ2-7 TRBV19 CASSLSTGGPFEQYF TGTGCCAGTAGCCTGTCGACAGGGGGACCCTTCGAGCAGTACTTC
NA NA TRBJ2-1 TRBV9 CASSVSNEQFF TGTGCCAGCAGCGTTTCTAATGAGCAGTTCTTC
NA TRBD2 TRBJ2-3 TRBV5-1 CASSGLAGVDTQYF TGCGCCAGCAGTGGGCTAGCGGGAGTGGATACGCAGTATTTT
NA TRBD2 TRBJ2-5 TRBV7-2 CASSGLAGRRETQYF TGTGCCAGCAGCGGACTAGCGGGTAGGAGAGAGACCCAGTACTTC
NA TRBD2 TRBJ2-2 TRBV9 CASRGGTSGFTGELFF TGTGCCAGCAGGGGTGGGACTAGCGGTTTCACCGGGGAGCTGTTTTTT
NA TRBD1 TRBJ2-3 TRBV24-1 CATSDPTGITDTQYF TGTGCCACCAGTGACCCGACAGGGATTACAGATACGCAGTATTTT
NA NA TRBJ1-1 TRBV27 CASSPQSKSEAFF TGTGCCAGCAGTCCCCAATCCAAATCCGAAGCTTTCTTT
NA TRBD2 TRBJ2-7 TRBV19 CASSKTLAGVSYEQYF TGTGCCAGTAGTAAAACGCTAGCGGGCGTTTCCTACGAGCAGTACTTC
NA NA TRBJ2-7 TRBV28 CASGQLYEQYF TGTGCCAGCGGGCAGCTCTACGAGCAGTACTTC
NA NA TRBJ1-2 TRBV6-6 CASSAQFNYGYTF TGTGCCAGCAGTGCCCAGTTTAACTATGGCTACACCTTC
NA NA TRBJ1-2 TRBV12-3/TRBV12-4 CASSQITGIRYTF TGTGCCAGCAGCCAAATTACAGGGATCCGCTACACCTTC
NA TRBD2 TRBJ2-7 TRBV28 CASTVFGSGGYEQYF TGTGCCAGCACCGTTTTTGGAAGCGGGGGGTACGAGCAGTACTTC
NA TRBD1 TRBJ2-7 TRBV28 CASNPPGQGAGEQYF TGTGCCAGCAACCCTCCGGGACAGGGGGCAGGTGAGCAGTACTTC
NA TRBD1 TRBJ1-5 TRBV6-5 CASSPDDRANQPQHF TGTGCCAGCAGTCCAGACGACAGGGCCAATCAGCCCCAGCATTTT
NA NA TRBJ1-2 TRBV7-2 CASSFQGGGYGYTF TGTGCCAGCAGCTTCCAGGGAGGAGGATATGGCTACACCTTC
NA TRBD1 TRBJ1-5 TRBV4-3 CASSQVYRDSNQPQHF TGCGCCAGCAGCCAAGTCTACCGGGACAGTAATCAGCCCCAGCATTTT
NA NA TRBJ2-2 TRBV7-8 CASIGSEVYTGELFF TGTGCCAGCATAGGTTCCGAGGTGTACACCGGGGAGCTGTTTTTT
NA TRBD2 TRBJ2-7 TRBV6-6 CASSYSTGTSAREQYF TGTGCCAGCAGTTACTCGACTGGGACTAGCGCGCGCGAGCAGTACTTC
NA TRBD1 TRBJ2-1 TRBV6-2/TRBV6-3 CASSPDRDLYNEQFF TGTGCCAGCAGCCCGGACAGGGACCTTTACAATGAGCAGTTCTTC
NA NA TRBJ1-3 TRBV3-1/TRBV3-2 CASSQDPGGNGNTIYF TGTGCCAGCAGCCAAGATCCGGGGGGTAATGGAAACACCATATATTTT
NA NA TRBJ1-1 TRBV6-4 CASSVSLGGTEAFF TGTGCCAGCAGTGTAAGCCTGGGGGGGACTGAAGCTTTCTTT
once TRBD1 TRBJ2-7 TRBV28 CASSLGVRGLSYEQYF TGTGCCAGCAGTTTAGGAGTCAGGGGGCTCTCCTACGAGCAGTACTTC